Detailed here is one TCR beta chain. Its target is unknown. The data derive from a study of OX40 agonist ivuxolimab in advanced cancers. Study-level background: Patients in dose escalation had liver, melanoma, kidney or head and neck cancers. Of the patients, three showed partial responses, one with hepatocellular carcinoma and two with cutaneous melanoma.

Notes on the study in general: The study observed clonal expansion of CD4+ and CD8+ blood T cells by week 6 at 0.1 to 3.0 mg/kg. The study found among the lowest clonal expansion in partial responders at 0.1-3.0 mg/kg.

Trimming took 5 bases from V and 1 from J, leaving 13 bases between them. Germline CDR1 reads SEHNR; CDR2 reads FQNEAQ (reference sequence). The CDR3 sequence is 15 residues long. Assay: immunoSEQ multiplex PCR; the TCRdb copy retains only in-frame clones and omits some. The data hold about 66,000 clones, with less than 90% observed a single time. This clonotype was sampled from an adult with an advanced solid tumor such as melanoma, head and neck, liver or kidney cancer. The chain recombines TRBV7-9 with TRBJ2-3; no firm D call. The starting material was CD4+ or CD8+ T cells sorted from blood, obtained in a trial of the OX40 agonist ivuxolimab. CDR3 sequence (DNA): TGTGCCAGCAGCCCTGGAGTGGTGGGCACAGATACGCAGTATTTT. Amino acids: CASSPGVVGTDTQYF.